Below are 32 T cell receptor beta chains sequenced from a single sample in a study of spatial heterogeneity in lung cancer. Time point meaning: sample taken at primary tumor resection. Whole RNA was taken from tumor, nontumor lung or frozen PBMC; it was then sequenced unsorted. MiXCR, applied by TCRdb to the 5' RACE reads, yields one record per CDR3 protein. The sample has 20,000 to 30,000 distinct CDR3 sequences; 4.7% are singletons. The material was PBMCs, obtained at surgery. The receptors stem from a male donor with early-stage non-small cell lung cancer.

Concerning this clonotype itself: One base away lies a much larger clone, so this may be a sequencing read error. This sequence joins TRBV7-9 and TRBJ2-2; 7 positions match TRBD1. Germline-derived CDR1 and CDR2 are SEHNR and FQNEAQ (reference sequence). The CDR3 covers 16 residues. The V gene end was trimmed by 5 bases and the J gene end by 0 bases; junction bases not matched to a gene: 6. CDR3 region: CASSPGTVANTGELFF. In DNA, the CDR3 is TGTGCCAGCAGCCCAGGGACAGTCGCGAACACCGGGGAGCTGTTTTTT.

This clonotype was picked up many times. The chain employs TRBV6-2 or TRBV6-3 and TRBJ2-2; 11 nucleotides align to TRBD2. The CDR3 contains 14 residues. J lost 8 bases, V lost 10 bases, and 9 bases had no gene match. Germline loops: CDR1 MNHEY, CDR2 SVGEGT. In nucleotides, the CDR3 is TGTGCCATCTCCGGGACTAGCGGATCAGGGGAGCTGTTTTTT. It translates to CAISGTSGSGELFF.

In its sample, this clonotype was seen many times. The chain combines TRBV11-3 with TRBJ2-7, with 7 bases fitting TRBD1. This CDR3 is built from 14 residues. The V and J ends lost 4 bases and 6 bases, in that order; junction bases with no gene match: 9. Germline V CDR1 and CDR2: SGHNT, YENEEA. DNA of the CDR3: TGTGCCAGCAGCTACGACGGACAGGTTGGCGAGCAGTACTTC. It codes for CASSYDGQVGEQYF.

In this sample, this clonotype turned up many times. The chain carries TRBV12-3 or TRBV12-4 and TRBJ1-4; possibly TRBD1 for D (5 bases). This CDR3 comprises 17 residues. V lost 3 bases, J lost 1 base, and 15 bases lay in between. This chain's CDR3 is CASSLSIVGGTNEKLFF. Here the CDR3 DNA reads TGTGCCAGCAGTTTGAGCATAGTGGGGGGAACTAATGAAAAACTGTTTTTT.

The rearrangement links TRBV28 to TRBJ2-1, with D possibly TRBD2 on 6 matching bases. The V gene lost 6 bases and the J gene lost 0 bases, with 12 bases spanning the gap. The germline V gene encodes CDR1 MDHEN and CDR2 SYDVKM. The CDR3 has 15 residues. CDR3: CASSRGVSSYNEQFF. CDR3 sequence (DNA): TGTGCCAGCAGCCGCGGGGTAAGCTCCTACAATGAGCAGTTCTTC.

This clonotype was counted many times. V gene TRBV6-5 combines with J gene TRBJ2-1, with D maybe TRBD1 (5 bases). Germline V gene sequence: CDR1 MNHEY, CDR2 SVGAGI. There are 13 residues in the CDR3. V lost 2 bases and J 10 bases, leaving 12 bases between the germline ends. The CDR3 DNA reads TGTGCCAGCAGTTACAGGGGTCCGGTGGAGCAGTTCTTC. Amino acids: CASSYRGPVEQFF.

This clonotype was seen ten or more times. Here the CDR3 DNA reads TGCAGCGTTGAAGATACGACTAGCGGGAGGGCCCGGTACAATGAGCAGTTCTTC. It is translated as CSVEDTTSGRARYNEQFF. The chain links TRBV29-1 to TRBJ2-1; TRBD2 matches at 14 bases. Trimming cost V 0 bases and J 4 bases; bases outside gene matches: 8. Germline V gives CDR1 SQVTM, CDR2 ANQGSEA. The CDR3 sequence is 18 residues long.

In this sample, this clonotype turned up many times. This rearrangement joins TRBV6-5 to TRBJ1-1; D gene uncertain. V was pared by 2 bases and J by 3 bases, with 4 bases between. Germline CDR1 is MNHEY and CDR2 is SVGAGI. The CDR3 has 12 residues. CDR3 protein: CASSYRDTEAFF. CDR3 DNA: TGTGCCAGCAGTTACCGAGACACTGAAGCTTTCTTT.

This clonotype was recorded many times. The genes are TRBV5-5 and TRBJ2-3; D is unclear. The germline CDR1 and CDR2 sequences are SGHKS and YYEKEE (reference sequence). Deletions cut 0 bases from V and 4 bases from J, with 12 bases between. The CDR3 covers 15 residues. The CDR3 region is CASSLGLVFPDTQYF. CDR3 in DNA: TGTGCCAGCAGCTTGGGTTTAGTTTTCCCAGATACGCAGTATTTT.

This clonotype was picked up many times. The CDR3 coding sequence is TGTGCCACCAGTGATTCCCGGGGACTCTTATACGAGCAGTACTTC. This encodes CATSDSRGLLYEQYF. The genes are TRBV24-1 and TRBJ2-7, with D perhaps matching TRBD2 (6 bases). CDR1 and CDR2 (germline): KGHDR, SFDVKD. Trimming shortened V by 2 bases and J by 4 bases, and 14 bases separated the two germline ends. The CDR3 extends over 15 amino acids.

This clonotype is medium-sized. CDR3 bases: TGTGCCAGCAGTGAGGCAGCCTACGAAAGGAACACTGAAGCTTTCTTT. Its protein is CASSEAAYERNTEAFF. The chain joins TRBV6-1 to TRBJ1-1; no definite D call. Looked up from germline, CDR1 is MNHNS and CDR2 is SASEGT. Trimming took off 3 bases at V and 1 base at J, with 15 bases between the two ends. CDR3 length: 16 amino acids.

This clonotype was seen at least ten times. The chain uses TRBV12-3 or TRBV12-4 and TRBJ2-2, with D possibly called TRBD1 or TRBD2 (5 bases each). This CDR3 comprises 13 residues. V gave up 8 bases and J gave up 7 bases, with 14 bases separating them. CDR3 amino acids: CASRGAGIGELFF. The CDR3 DNA is TGTGCCAGCCGAGGGGCTGGGATCGGGGAGCTGTTTTTT.

This clonotype was counted a few times. The genes are TRBV29-1 and TRBJ2-3, with TRBD2 matching over 12 bases. V lost 6 bases, J lost 3 bases, and 4 bases stayed unmatched. This CDR3 is 14 amino acids long. Germline lookup yields CDR1 SQVTM and CDR2 ANQGSEA. The CDR3 bases are TGCAGCGTCAGACTAGCGGGGGTGACAGATACGCAGTATTTT. This sequence encodes CSVRLAGVTDTQYF.

This clonotype was observed at least ten times. The rearrangement uses TRBV18 and TRBJ1-4; no definite D call. Germline values: CDR1 KGHSH, CDR2 LQKENI. V was clipped by 2 bases and J by 5 bases, with 9 bases between them. CDR3 length: 14 amino acids. This CDR3 is CASSPTGSNEKLFF. The CDR3 bases are TGTGCCAGCTCACCAACCGGCTCCAATGAAAAACTGTTTTTT.

This clonotype came up many times. V usage is TRBV18 and J usage is TRBJ1-4, with D possibly matching TRBD1 (5 bases). CDR1 is KGHSH, CDR2 LQKENI, per germline. Trimming took off 2 bases at V and 0 bases at J, with 7 bases between the two ends. The CDR3 runs to 15 residues. The CDR3 reads CASSPEGATNEKLFF. CDR3 bases: TGTGCCAGCTCACCAGAAGGGGCAACTAATGAAAAACTGTTTTTT.

The table lists this clonotype with many counts. The chain joins TRBV24-1 to TRBJ2-2; 8 bases are shared with TRBD1. This CDR3 is built from 15 residues. CDR1 is KGHDR, CDR2 SFDVKD, per germline. Unmatched junction bases numbered 7, after V lost 6 bases and J lost 5 bases. CDR3 bases: TGTGCCACCAGTAAAACAGGGGGTTGGACCGGGGAGCTGTTTTTT. As protein: CATSKTGGWTGELFF.

In this sample, this clonotype turned up many times. The rearrangement joins TRBV5-1 to TRBJ2-3, with 7 bases identical to TRBD1. The CDR3 has 14 amino acids. After removal of 4 bases from V and 2 bases from J, the junction contained 4 bases not matched to a gene. Looked up from germline, CDR1 is SGHRS and CDR2 is YFSETQ. The DNA for the CDR3 is TGCGCCAGCAGCACGGGACAGCACACAGATACGCAGTATTTT. Protein: CASSTGQHTDTQYF. The full variable domain, with the rest looked up from reference TRBV5-1 and TRBJ2-3, is KAGVTQTPRYLIKTRGQQVTLSCSPISGHRSVSWYQQTPGQGLQFLFEYFSETQRNKGNFPGRFSGRQFSNSRSEMNVSTLELGDSALYLCASSTGQHTDTQYFGPGTRLTVL.

This clonotype was counted many times. This rearrangement joins TRBV11-2 to TRBJ2-2; D is undetermined. CDR3 length: 12 residues. Per the germline V gene, CDR1 is SGHAT and CDR2 is FQNNGV. V lost 4 bases to trimming and J lost 0 bases, with 0 bases between them. The CDR3 is CASSSNTGELFF. The CDR3 bases are TGTGCCAGCAGCTCGAACACCGGGGAGCTGTTTTTT.

This clonotype was seen more than once but under ten times. This chain links TRBV6-6 with TRBJ2-7; D is perhaps TRBD2 (7 bases). Germline values: CDR1 MNHNY, CDR2 SVGAGI (reference sequence). This CDR3 contains 14 residues. V shed 0 bases and J shed 3 bases, with 9 bases lying between them. This chain's CDR3 is CASSYSGGDYEQYF. The CDR3 bases are TGTGCCAGCAGTTACTCAGGGGGGGACTACGAGCAGTACTTC.

Concerning this clonotype: A much larger clone differs from this one at a single base, so this may be a read error. The rearrangement links TRBV30 to TRBJ1-5; D uncertain. Trimming removed 1 base at V and 4 bases at J, with 11 bases between. The CDR3 contains 14 residues. Germline-derived CDR1 and CDR2 are GTSNPN and SVGIG (reference sequence). The CDR3 loop is CAWSGSTSNQPQHF. The CDR3 nucleotides are TGTGCCTGGAGTGGATCCACATCAAATCAGCCCCAGCATTTT.

The gene calls are TRBV11-2 and TRBJ2-1, with 12 bases aligning to TRBD2. V dropped 1 base and J dropped 10; count of bases not matched to a gene: 8. Germline V gene lookup returns CDR1 SGHAT and CDR2 FQNNGV. This CDR3 region has 16 residues. The CDR3, as DNA: TGTGCCAGCAGCTTAGTGTCTAGCGGGGGGGCCCAGGAGCAGTTCTTC. It encodes CASSLVSSGGAQEQFF.

This clonotype was seen at least ten times. The rearrangement joins TRBV6-5 to TRBJ2-3; D possibly corresponds to TRBD1 (6 bases). Trimming shortened V by 6 bases and J by 7 bases, and 14 bases separated the two germline ends. Germline values: CDR1 MNHEY, CDR2 SVGAGI. The CDR3 spans 13 residues. CDR3 amino acids: CASSQDRSYTQYF. CDR3 sequence (DNA): TGTGCCAGCAGCCAAGACAGGTCGTATACGCAGTATTTT.

This rearrangement joins TRBV20-1 to TRBJ2-3, with D possibly being TRBD1 or TRBD2 (6 bases each). Germline V gives CDR1 DFQATT, CDR2 SNEGSKA (reference sequence). CDR3 length equals 15 residues. The V end was cut by 0 bases, the J end by 2 bases, with 12 bases between. CDR3 nucleotides: TGCAGTGCTAGAGATCTTACGGGGGCCACAGATACGCAGTATTTT. It yields the protein CSARDLTGATDTQYF.

This clonotype was seen ten or more times. The rearrangement uses TRBV5-1 and TRBJ2-1, with 8 bases lining up with TRBD2. Germline loops: CDR1 SGHRS, CDR2 YFSETQ. V shed 4 bases, J shed 4 bases, and the junction held 4 bases outside the gene matches. This CDR3 spans 14 amino acids. The CDR3 loop reads CASSTGLDYNEQFF. Written as DNA, the CDR3 is TGCGCCAGCAGCACGGGACTAGATTACAATGAGCAGTTCTTC.

This clonotype was counted many times. Here the CDR3 reads CASSLLLDASSYEQYF. In DNA, the CDR3 is TGCGCCAGCAGCTTGCTTCTGGACGCAAGCTCCTACGAGCAGTACTTC. The J gene is TRBJ2-7, the V gene TRBV5-1; D ambiguous. The CDR3 sequence is 16 residues long. Germline assignment: CDR1 SGHRS and CDR2 YFSETQ. V was trimmed by 1 base and J by 0 bases, leaving 14 bases between them.

This clonotype was found many times. V and J are TRBV12-3 or TRBV12-4 and TRBJ1-1, with D perhaps matching TRBD1 (5 bases). The CDR3 runs to 13 residues. The V and J ends lost 2 bases and 6 bases respectively, with 10 bases between them. The CDR3 region has the DNA TGTGCCAGCAGTTTATCGGGGGTGTCTGAAGCTTTCTTT. The encoded protein is CASSLSGVSEAFF.

In this sample, this clonotype is medium-sized. This chain connects TRBV3-1 to TRBJ1-5, with D maybe TRBD1 (5 bases). Per germline, CDR1 LGHDT and CDR2 YNNKEL (reference sequence). This CDR3 comprises 15 residues. Trimming left V 1 base short and J 2 bases short, with 9 bases between. The CDR3 loop is CASSQGGFGNQPQHF. CDR3 nucleotides: TGTGCCAGCAGCCAAGGGGGCTTCGGCAATCAGCCCCAGCATTTT. Drawing the rest from reference TRBV3-1 and TRBJ1-5, the complete variable domain is DTAVSQTPKYLVTQMGNDKSIKCEQNLGHDTMYWYKQDSKKFLKIMFSYNNKELIINETVPNRFSPKSPDKAHLNLHINSLELGDSAVYFCASSQGGFGNQPQHFGDGTRLSIL.

This clonotype was seen at least ten times. V and J are TRBV30 and TRBJ2-2; 14 positions match TRBD2. J was trimmed by 8 bases and V by 2 bases; bases with no gene match: 7. The CDR3 spans 16 residues. Looked up from germline, CDR1 is GTSNPN and CDR2 is SVGIG (reference sequence). The CDR3 loop reads CAWSRGLAGAPGELFF. The CDR3 DNA sequence: TGTGCCTGGAGTAGGGGACTAGCGGGAGCCCCAGGGGAGCTGTTTTTT. Using reference TRBV30 and TRBJ2-2 for the parts outside the CDR3, the full variable domain is SQTIHQWPATLVQPVGSPLSLECTVEGTSNPNLYWYRQAAGRGLQLLFYSVGIGQISSEVPQNLSASRPQDRQFILSSKKLLLSDSGFYLCAWSRGLAGAPGELFFGEGSRLTVL.

Many counts were recorded for this clonotype. The chain joins TRBV6-6 to TRBJ2-5; D possibly corresponds to TRBD2 (5 bases). Trimming stripped 2 bases from V and 5 bases from J, with 18 bases between. There are 16 residues in the CDR3. The germline V gene has CDR1 MNHNY and CDR2 SVGAGI (reference sequence). The CDR3 bases are TGTGCCAGCAGTTACGCCCAGACGGTGCCGGGGGAGACCCAGTACTTC. Its protein product is CASSYAQTVPGETQYF.

This clonotype was detected many times. V and J are TRBV20-1 and TRBJ2-2; a possible D gene is TRBD1 (6 bases). V was shortened by 4 bases and J by 1 base, with 10 bases between the two germline ends. Germline V CDR1 and CDR2: DFQATT, SNEGSKA (reference sequence). The CDR3 has 14 amino acids. CDR3 nucleotides: TGCAGTGCTACCGGGACAATGAACACCGGGGAGCTGTTTTTT. Residues: CSATGTMNTGELFF.

This clonotype showed up many times. The rearrangement uses TRBV1 and TRBJ1-5; the table's D call, TRBD1, was not checked against the DNA. TRBV1 has pseudogene status. The CDR3 has 17 amino acids. The CDR3 loop is CTSSQGGLSHSNQPQHF. The CDR3 DNA is TGCACCAGCAGCCAAGGGGGCCTGTCCCATAGCAATCAGCCCCAGCATTTT.

This clonotype appeared many times. This rearrangement joins TRBV18 to TRBJ2-3; D possibly corresponds to TRBD1 (5 bases). Trimming removed 8 bases from V and 2 bases from J, with 14 bases in between. This CDR3 has 14 amino acids. Per the germline V gene, CDR1 is KGHSH and CDR2 is LQKENI. CDR3 DNA sequence: TGTGCCAGCACCCAACAGGAGATCACAGATACGCAGTATTTT. It specifies CASTQQEITDTQYF.